A selection of T cell receptor beta chains follows, all from one sample in a study of blood T cell repertoires in COVID-19. The data were produced by immunoSEQ multiplex PCR, yet TCRdb's version contains in-frame clones alone and is incomplete. The sample consists of over 10,000 clones, about 76% of them appearing once. The sequencing sample was made of peripheral blood. The receptors shown here come from a woman of 80 years or more with acute or convalescent COVID-19. CDR3s include the opening cysteine and the closing phenylalanine or tryptophan. A D gene is named only where the DNA matches it firmly. Clone size is stated in some rows and not others, as once, few, many or a class when expanded.

d_call,clone_size,j_call,v_call,cdr3_aa,cdr3_nt
NA,NA,TRBJ2-5,TRBV9,CASSVGQQETQYF,TGTGCCAGCAGCGTAGGGCAGCAAGAGACCCAGTACTTC
TRBD1,NA,TRBJ1-1,TRBV7-2,CASSSRKGAKAFF,TGTGCCAGCAGCTCACGTAAGGGGGCGAAAGCTTTCTTT
NA,NA,TRBJ1-2,TRBV5-1,CASSPFVLGPDGYTF,TGCGCCAGCAGCCCGTTTGTCTTGGGGCCCGATGGCTACACCTTC
NA,NA,TRBJ2-1,TRBV28,CASSFTGRGNSYNEQFF,TGTGCCAGCAGTTTTACCGGGCGGGGTAATTCCTACAATGAGCAGTTCTTC
TRBD1,NA,TRBJ1-5,TRBV5-1,CASSYGTGYQPQHF,TGCGCCAGCAGCTACGGGACAGGGTATCAGCCCCAGCATTTT
TRBD1,NA,TRBJ1-4,TRBV5-6,CASPVRDRSPSTNEKLFF,TGTGCCAGTCCCGTCCGGGACAGGAGCCCATCAACTAATGAAAAACTGTTTTTT
NA,medium-sized,TRBJ1-5,TRBV5-8,CASSLREPKRKAQHF,TGTGCCAGCAGCTTACGGGAACCCAAGAGGAAGGCCCAGCATTTT
TRBD1,NA,TRBJ1-5,TRBV19,CASIPGQGNQPQHF,TGTGCCAGCATCCCGGGACAGGGGAATCAGCCCCAGCATTTT
TRBD2,NA,TRBJ2-7,TRBV2,CASSVLANEQYF,TGTGCCAGCAGTGTACTAGCGAACGAGCAGTACTTC
NA,NA,TRBJ2-3,TRBV9,CASSVGGMGTDTQYF,TGTGCCAGCAGCGTGGGAGGAATGGGCACAGATACGCAGTATTTT
NA,NA,TRBJ2-7,TRBV19,CASNNLGQAYEQYF,TGTGCCAGTAATAATCTGGGACAAGCTTACGAGCAGTACTTC
TRBD2,NA,TRBJ2-7,TRBV4-3,CASSQDEAGGLYEQYF,TGCGCCAGCAGCCAAGATGAAGCGGGGGGACTTTACGAGCAGTACTTC
NA,NA,TRBJ2-3,TRBV7-2,CASSQEAGDTDTQYF,TGTGCCAGCAGCCAGGAGGCGGGCGACACAGATACGCAGTATTTT
NA,NA,TRBJ1-2,TRBV19,CASSSLNYGYTF,TGTGCCAGTAGTTCCCTAAACTATGGCTACACCTTC
TRBD1,few,TRBJ1-4,TRBV7-8,CASSLRDRDEKLFF,TGTGCCAGCAGCTTACGGGACAGGGATGAAAAACTGTTTTTT
NA,NA,TRBJ1-6,TRBV5-6,CASSYGWLDSPLHF,TGTGCCAGCAGCTACGGTTGGTTGGATTCACCCCTCCACTTT
TRBD1,NA,TRBJ2-7,TRBV7-8,CASSLGGQGARYEQYF,TGTGCCAGCAGCTTAGGGGGACAGGGGGCGCGTTACGAGCAGTACTTC
NA,NA,TRBJ1-3,TRBV3-1/TRBV3-2,CASSRDTPGNTIYF,TGTGCCAGCAGCCGGGACACTCCTGGAAACACCATATATTTT
NA,NA,TRBJ1-2,TRBV21-1,CASSKRGGSGYTF,TGTGCCAGCAGCAAACGGGGGGGTTCTGGCTACACCTTC
TRBD2,once,TRBJ2-2,TRBV10-3,CATVGTSGAGELFF,TGTGCCACCGTTGGGACTAGCGGGGCCGGGGAGCTGTTTTTT
NA,NA,TRBJ2-7,TRBV5-1,CASSQESFLYEQYF,TGCGCCAGCAGCCAGGAAAGTTTCCTCTACGAGCAGTACTTC
NA,NA,TRBJ1-1,TRBV15,CATSRDRWEGPMNTEAFF,TGTGCCACCAGCAGAGACCGTTGGGAGGGCCCCATGAACACTGAAGCTTTCTTT
TRBD2,NA,TRBJ2-2,TRBV5-3,CARSLFRLAGPFGTGELFF,TGTGCCAGAAGCTTGTTCCGACTAGCGGGACCCTTTGGGACCGGGGAGCTGTTTTTT
NA,NA,TRBJ2-7,TRBV7-8,CASSLGQGLREQYF,TGTGCCAGCAGCTTAGGGCAGGGGCTTCGCGAGCAGTACTTC
NA,few,TRBJ1-2,TRBV19,CASSMGYREGYTF,TGTGCCAGTAGTATGGGATACAGGGAAGGCTACACCTTC
NA,NA,TRBJ2-1,TRBV6-5,CASSLTGLVRFF,TGTGCCAGCAGCCTCACGGGGTTAGTACGGTTCTTC
NA,NA,TRBJ1-1,TRBV19,CASSILGSRLNTEAFF,TGTGCCAGTAGTATTCTTGGGTCCAGGTTGAACACTGAAGCTTTCTTT
NA,NA,TRBJ1-2,TRBV2,CASSDRGQGYTF,TGTGCCAGCAGTGACAGGGGTCAAGGCTACACCTTC
NA,NA,TRBJ2-2,TRBV7-3,CASSLGREYTGELFF,TGTGCCAGCAGCTTAGGCCGGGAATACACCGGGGAGCTGTTTTTT
TRBD1,NA,TRBJ1-4,TRBV7-2,CASSLRQGGEKLFF,TGTGCCAGCAGCTTAAGACAGGGTGGTGAAAAACTGTTTTTT
NA,few,TRBJ2-5,TRBV7-2,CASSLVVTRGETQYF,TGTGCCAGCAGCTTAGTGGTGACCCGGGGAGAGACCCAGTACTTC
NA,NA,TRBJ1-3,TRBV7-9,CASSHGAGTNSGNTIYF,TGTGCCAGCAGCCATGGAGCGGGGACCAACTCTGGAAACACCATATATTTT
NA,NA,TRBJ2-7,TRBV21-1,CASSPHSGGSSSYEQYF,TGTGCCAGCAGCCCACACTCCGGGGGATCAAGCTCCTACGAGCAGTACTTC
TRBD1,NA,TRBJ1-2,TRBV29-1,CSVPGQLSIGYTF,TGCAGCGTTCCGGGACAGTTGTCTATAGGCTACACCTTC
TRBD1,once,TRBJ1-1,TRBV5-1,CASSPDRGGTEAFF,TGCGCCAGCAGCCCGGACAGGGGGGGCACTGAAGCTTTCTTT
NA,NA,TRBJ2-7,TRBV20-1,CSAGDRGQYF,TGCAGTGCTGGAGACAGAGGGCAGTACTTC
NA,NA,TRBJ2-7,TRBV30,CAWTVGGYEQYF,TGTGCCTGGACCGTGGGAGGCTACGAGCAGTACTTC
NA,NA,TRBJ2-3,TRBV9,CASSVDHRGTDTQYF,TGTGCCAGCAGCGTAGATCATCGGGGAACAGATACGCAGTATTTT
NA,NA,TRBJ1-5,TRBV3-1/TRBV3-2,CASSQDRIRSAGYNQPQHF,TGTGCCAGCAGCCAAGATCGGATTCGCTCCGCAGGCTACAATCAGCCCCAGCATTTT
NA,NA,TRBJ1-1,TRBV5-4,CASSYYRENTEAFF,TGTGCCAGCAGCTACTACCGGGAGAACACTGAAGCTTTCTTT